The 30 T cell receptor beta chains listed next were all sequenced from one sample in a study of OX40 agonist ivuxolimab in advanced cancers. The assay was immunoSEQ multiplex PCR, and TCRdb's table has in-frame clones only and misses some. The sample contains 60,000 to 80,000 clones, 80% to 90% of which appear only once. The starting material was CD4+ or CD8+ T cells sorted from blood, obtained in a trial of the OX40 agonist ivuxolimab. Source of these receptors: an adult with an advanced solid tumor such as melanoma, head and neck, liver or kidney cancer.

The chain couples TRBV5-1 to TRBJ1-2, with D possibly matching TRBD1 (5 bases). The CDR3 is made up of 14 amino acids. Trimming left V 4 bases short and J 0 bases short, with 10 bases between. Germline CDR1 reads SGHRS; CDR2 reads YFSETQ. The CDR3 spells CASSAQGANYGYTF. The CDR3 DNA follows: TGCGCCAGCAGCGCTCAGGGAGCTAACTATGGCTACACCTTC. Full variable domain (rest looked up from reference TRBV5-1 and TRBJ1-2): KAGVTQTPRYLIKTRGQQVTLSCSPISGHRSVSWYQQTPGQGLQFLFEYFSETQRNKGNFPGRFSGRQFSNSRSEMNVSTLELGDSALYLCASSAQGANYGYTFGSGTRLTVV.

This chain's CDR3 is CASSPSGSGANVLTF. Here the CDR3 DNA reads TGTGCCAGCTCACCTTCAGGGTCGGGGGCCAACGTCCTGACTTTC. The chain employs TRBV18 and TRBJ2-6, with D possibly matching TRBD1 (5 bases). The CDR3 runs to 15 residues. Trimming shortened V by 3 bases and J by 4 bases, and 10 bases separated the two germline ends. Germline loops: CDR1 KGHSH, CDR2 LQKENI.

CDR3 bases: TGTGCCAGCAGTTACGGGAGTTTGTATGGCTACACCTTC. Encoded protein: CASSYGSLYGYTF. This chain uses TRBV6-5 with TRBJ1-2; D is ambiguous. The CDR3 runs 13 residues. Trimming shortened V by 2 bases and J by 5 bases, and 9 bases separated the two germline ends. The germline V gene encodes CDR1 MNHEY and CDR2 SVGAGI.

CDR3 amino acids: CASSLIGRDRSTGELFF. The CDR3 bases are TGTGCCAGCAGCCTGATCGGAAGGGACAGAAGCACCGGGGAGCTGTTTTTT. The chain recombines TRBV4-2 with TRBJ2-2; 7 nucleotides agree with TRBD1. The CDR3 runs to 17 residues. After removal of 4 bases from V and 4 bases from J, the junction contained 12 bases not matched to a gene. Per germline, CDR1 LGHNA and CDR2 YNFKEQ.

Points on this clone: Other DNA sequences within the sample encode an identical CDR3. V and J are TRBV14 and TRBJ1-3; 7 bases align to TRBD1. In germline, CDR1 is SGHDN, CDR2 FVKESK. J lost 4 bases, V lost 2 bases, and 8 bases had no gene match. CDR3 length: 16 amino acids. Written as DNA, the CDR3 is TGTGCCAGCAGCCAAAACAGGGGAGTTTCCGGAAACACCATATATTTT. This codes for CASSQNRGVSGNTIYF.

The V and J genes are TRBV7-3 and TRBJ1-1, with 7 bases matching TRBD1. V trimming: 3 bases; J trimming: 1 base; junction bases outside the gene matches: 2. The CDR3 spans 14 residues. CDR1 is SGHTA and CDR2 is FQGTGA in the germline V gene. The CDR3: CASSFGQENTEAFF. DNA for the CDR3: TGTGCCAGCAGCTTCGGACAGGAGAACACTGAAGCTTTCTTT.

The rearrangement uses TRBV19 and TRBJ1-2; 10 bases line up with TRBD1. The CDR3 covers 15 residues. Germline V gives CDR1 LNHDA, CDR2 SQIVND (reference sequence). J gave up 4 bases and V 5 bases, and 7 bases lay outside the gene matches. CDR3 residues: CASSLSTGGTYGYTF. The CDR3 bases are TGTGCCAGTAGTCTATCGACAGGGGGCACCTATGGCTACACCTTC.

This chain joins TRBV2 and TRBJ1-5, with 11 bases aligning to TRBD1. Losses at the gene ends were 6 bases for V and 6 bases for J; bases not matched to a gene: 4. The CDR3 covers 14 residues. Germline values: CDR1 SNHLY, CDR2 FYNNEI. In DNA form, the CDR3 reads TGTGCCAGCAGCGGACAGGGGGCGGGTCAGCCCCAGCATTTT. Amino acids: CASSGQGAGQPQHF.

A single count supports this clone. This chain uses TRBV28 with TRBJ2-7, with D unclear. The CDR3 spans 13 residues. V shed 7 bases and J shed 3 bases, with 13 bases lying between them. Germline V gene data show CDR1 as MDHEN and CDR2 as SYDVKM. CDR3 sequence reads: CASTPWNFYEQYF. In DNA form, the CDR3 reads TGTGCCAGCACCCCTTGGAACTTCTACGAGCAGTACTTC.

The table lists this clone with a few counts. The V and J genes are TRBV7-3 and TRBJ1-1; D gene uncertain. From germline, CDR1 is SGHTA and CDR2 FQGTGA. The CDR3 covers 13 residues. V lost 2 bases and J lost 2, with 6 bases in between. CDR3 coding DNA: TGTGCCAGCAGCTTATGGAGAAACACTGAAGCTTTCTTT. This codes for CASSLWRNTEAFF. The variable domain in full, with the rest retrieved from reference TRBV7-3 and TRBJ1-1, is GAGVSQTPSNKVTEKGKYVELRCDPISGHTALYWYRQSLGQGPEFLIYFQGTGAADDSGLPNDRFFAVRPEGSVSTLKIQRTERGDSAVYLCASSLWRNTEAFFGQGTRLTVV.

The V and J genes are TRBV7-9 and TRBJ2-2; no clear D gene. This CDR3 contains 13 residues. Deletions cut 1 base from V and 4 bases from J, with 4 bases between. Germline assignment: CDR1 SEHNR and CDR2 FQNEAQ (reference sequence). CDR3 loop: CASSLGSTGELFF. As DNA, the CDR3 is TGTGCCAGCAGCTTAGGGAGCACCGGGGAGCTGTTTTTT.

The genes are TRBV9 and TRBJ1-1; D uncertain. CDR3 size: 14 residues. Per germline, CDR1 SGDLS and CDR2 YYNGEE. The V end lost 3 bases, the J end lost 1 base, and 10 bases lay between the germline ends. The CDR3 bases are TGTGCCAGCAGCGCGGCGCTCGGGAACACTGAAGCTTTCTTT. Residues: CASSAALGNTEAFF. The variable domain in full, completed from reference TRBV9 and TRBJ1-1, reads DSGVTQTPKHLITATGQRVTLRCSPRSGDLSVYWYQQSLDQGLQFLIQYYNGEERAKGNILERFSAQQFPDLHSELNLSSLELGDSALYFCASSAALGNTEAFFGQGTRLTVV.

The chain couples TRBV5-1 to TRBJ2-5, with D perhaps TRBD2 (7 bases). V dropped 1 base and J dropped 3 bases, with 10 bases sitting between them. The length of the CDR3 is 14 residues. Germline CDR1 and CDR2: SGHRS and YFSETQ. CDR3 region: CASSLRGGEETQYF. In DNA form, the CDR3 reads TGCGCCAGCAGCTTGAGGGGGGGCGAAGAGACCCAGTACTTC. Combining the CDR3 with reference TRBV5-1 and TRBJ2-5 gives the whole variable domain KAGVTQTPRYLIKTRGQQVTLSCSPISGHRSVSWYQQTPGQGLQFLFEYFSETQRNKGNFPGRFSGRQFSNSRSEMNVSTLELGDSALYLCASSLRGGEETQYFGPGTRLLVL.

This clone is a singleton in its sample. The J gene is TRBJ1-1, the V gene TRBV28; the match to TRBD1 covers 7 bases. Looked up from germline, CDR1 is MDHEN and CDR2 is SYDVKM. Germline trimming cut 10 bases from V and 2 bases from J; bases unmatched to any gene: 7. There are 13 residues in the CDR3. Here the CDR3 DNA reads TGTGCCACCAAGGGACAGCTCAACACTGAAGCTTTCTTT. Its protein is CATKGQLNTEAFF.

The chain links TRBV6-5 to TRBJ1-2, with 8 positions matching TRBD1. The CDR3 loop spans 16 amino acids. The V and J ends lost 3 bases and 4 bases, in that order; junction bases with no gene match: 10. CDR1 MNHEY and CDR2 SVGAGI come from the germline V gene. CDR3 DNA: TGTGCCAGCAGTTATACAGGGGGGCAGGGAGGCTATGGCTACACCTTC. Its translation is CASSYTGGQGGYGYTF.

The chain combines TRBV7-8 with TRBJ1-2, with D tentatively TRBD1 (5 bases). Trimming took off 4 bases at V and 8 bases at J, with 20 bases between the two ends. This CDR3 is 15 amino acids long. The V gene's germline CDR1 is SGHVS and CDR2 FQNEAQ. This CDR3 reads CASSSFVGTAWGYTF. The CDR3 DNA follows: TGTGCCAGCAGCTCCTTCGTGGGGACCGCCTGGGGCTACACCTTC.

This clone showed up just a few times. J is TRBJ1-1 and V is TRBV5-1; a weak D match, TRBD1 (6 bases). The CDR3 has 12 amino acids. V was pared by 0 bases and J by 8 bases, with 8 bases between. From germline, CDR1 is SGHRS and CDR2 YFSETQ. The DNA for the CDR3 is TGCGCCAGCAGCTTGGAGGACAGAGAAGCTTTCTTT. Its protein is CASSLEDREAFF.

The chain employs TRBV6-1 and TRBJ2-2; D remains ambiguous. Germline CDR1 is MNHNS and CDR2 is SASEGT. Between the trimmed V and J ends, which lost 4 bases and 3 bases, there was a span of 15 bases. The CDR3 consists of 16 residues. CDR3 in DNA: TGTGCCAGCAGTGCGTATATGCCGGGTGACACCGGGGAGCTGTTTTTT. Protein product: CASSAYMPGDTGELFF.

J is TRBJ1-1 and V is TRBV29-1; 7 nucleotides line up with TRBD1. This CDR3 has 14 amino acids. V trimming: 4 bases; J trimming: 1 base; junction bases outside the gene matches: 6. Germline CDR1 reads SQVTM; CDR2 reads ANQGSEA. CDR3 sequence: CSVVRGQGNTEAFF. CDR3 coding DNA: TGCAGCGTTGTGAGGGGGCAGGGGAACACTGAAGCTTTCTTT.

V and J are TRBV9 and TRBJ2-1, with 7 bases lining up with TRBD2. From germline, CDR1 is SGDLS and CDR2 YYNGEE. The junction had 2 bases not matched to a gene; V was cut back by 0 bases and J by 5 bases. This CDR3 comprises 14 residues. CDR3 protein: CASSVGGGDNEQFF. CDR3 coding DNA: TGTGCCAGCAGCGTAGGTGGGGGGGACAATGAGCAGTTCTTC.

As regards this clone: The identical CDR3 is also encoded by other nucleotide sequences in the sample. The chain combines TRBV20-1 with TRBJ2-5; D gene ambiguous. V was pared by 0 bases and J by 5 bases, with 1 base between. Germline-derived CDR1 and CDR2 are DFQATT and SNEGSKA (reference sequence). The CDR3 sequence is 10 residues long. CDR3 amino acids: CSARDETQYF. CDR3 DNA: TGCAGTGCTAGAGATGAGACCCAGTACTTC.

The chain has TRBV7-9 and TRBJ1-6; D not resolved. V shed 7 bases and J shed 0 bases, with 16 bases lying between them. CDR1 SEHNR and CDR2 FQNEAQ come from the germline V gene (reference sequence). The CDR3 contains 17 residues. The CDR3 spells CASTTGSSSSYNSPLHF. For the CDR3, the DNA is TGTGCCAGCACCACCGGGTCGTCGAGCTCCTATAATTCACCCCTCCACTTT.

The chain is built from TRBV6-5 and TRBJ1-6, with a tentative D call TRBD1 (6 bases). Germline CDR1 reads MNHEY; CDR2 reads SVGAGI. CDR3 length: 15 amino acids. V was shortened by 7 bases and J by 4 bases, with 14 bases between the two germline ends. The CDR3 loop reads CASTRDRTYNSPLHF. In nucleotides, the CDR3 is TGTGCCAGCACTAGAGACAGGACTTATAATTCACCCCTCCACTTT.

The chain is built from TRBV5-1 and TRBJ2-5; D is perhaps TRBD2 (6 bases). Trimming took 2 bases from V and 5 from J, leaving 13 bases between them. Germline V lookup: CDR1 SGHRS, CDR2 YFSETQ. The CDR3 length is 14 residues. The CDR3 loop reads CASSLTSWRETQYF. In DNA form, the CDR3 reads TGCGCCAGCAGCTTAACTAGCTGGCGGGAGACCCAGTACTTC.

The rearrangement links TRBV27 to TRBJ2-6; the D is unclear. CDR1 is MNHEY and CDR2 is SMNVEV in the germline V gene (reference sequence). Trimming removed 3 bases at V and 0 bases at J, with 9 bases between. The CDR3 is made up of 16 amino acids. CDR3 DNA sequence: TGTGCCAGCAGTTTGGCAGTCAGCTCTGGGGCCAACGTCCTGACTTTC. Its translation: CASSLAVSSGANVLTF.

The gene calls are TRBV7-9 and TRBJ2-5; D call uncertain. There are 18 residues in the CDR3. The ends were cut back, 4 bases at V and 0 bases at J, with 21 bases in the middle. Germline lookup yields CDR1 SEHNR and CDR2 FQNEAQ (reference sequence). CDR3 nucleotides: TGTGCCAGCAGCTCCCGAATACTAACCAATTTGTACCAAGAGACCCAGTACTTC. Protein sequence: CASSSRILTNLYQETQYF.

This sequence joins TRBV6-1 and TRBJ1-1, with D possibly being TRBD1 (5 bases). The CDR3 extends over 15 amino acids. The ends were cut back, 7 bases at V and 5 bases at J, with 20 bases in the middle. Germline lookup yields CDR1 MNHNS and CDR2 SASEGT. The CDR3 protein is CASNPTHGGGTEAFF. The CDR3 DNA is TGTGCCAGCAACCCCACCCACGGGGGAGGGACTGAAGCTTTCTTT.

This clone showed up many times. At the DNA level, this CDR3 is encoded by other sequences in the same sample as well. This chain joins TRBV19 and TRBJ2-6, with no clear D. The length of the CDR3 is 15 residues. Germline V lookup: CDR1 LNHDA, CDR2 SQIVND (reference sequence). V was clipped by 1 base and J by 2 bases, with 6 bases between them. DNA of the CDR3: TGTGCCAGTAGTATAGGTGCTGCTGGGGCCAACGTCCTGACTTTC. It yields the protein CASSIGAAGANVLTF.

The table lists this clone with a count of one. This chain joins TRBV5-4 and TRBJ1-1; maybe TRBD1 (5 bases). This CDR3 has 16 amino acids. V was trimmed by 1 base and J by 5 bases, leaving 18 bases between them. Germline V gene sequence: CDR1 SGHNT, CDR2 YYREEE (reference sequence). As DNA, the CDR3 is TGTGCCAGCAGCTTGAGGGTGACAGACCTCTGGACTGAAGCTTTCTTT. This codes for CASSLRVTDLWTEAFF.

This rearrangement joins TRBV5-1 to TRBJ1-3; 7 bases are shared with TRBD1. CDR3 size: 15 residues. V lost 4 bases and J lost 3; bases outside the gene matches: 7. CDR1 SGHRS and CDR2 YFSETQ come from the germline V gene. CDR3 residues: CASSLTGKYGNTIYF. For the CDR3, the DNA is TGCGCCAGCAGCCTGACAGGGAAGTATGGAAACACCATATATTTT.